This TCR beta chain was identified during a study of preoperative IRX-2 immunotherapy in early breast cancer. This CDR3 has 13 amino acids. Germline V gene sequence: CDR1 SGHDT, CDR2 YYEEEE. The ends were cut back, 4 bases at V and 2 bases at J, with 6 bases in the middle. The treatment is: preoperative locoregional IRX-2 cytokine immunotherapy. This phase Ib study tested locoregional IRX-2 cytokine immunotherapy given before surgery. The table came from immunoSEQ multiplex PCR; TCRdb's copy has only in-frame clones and leaves some out. The sample contains about 62,000 clones, approximately 94% of which appear only once.

The chain has TRBV5-6 and TRBJ2-2; D gene ambiguous. This specimen was collected from a patient treated with IRX-2 immunotherapy. The TCR sequence derives from a human donor with breast cancer. CDR3 nucleotides: TGTGCCAGCAGCGGGTCCAACACCGGGGAGCTGTTTTTT. Translating gives CASSGSNTGELFF.